The subject of this entry is one TCR beta chain. The data were produced by immunoSEQ multiplex PCR, yet TCRdb's version contains in-frame clones alone and is incomplete. Here the sample spans roughly 38,000 clones, more than 90% being singletons. V lost 3 bases, J lost 13 bases, and 6 bases stayed unmatched. The CDR3 is made up of 12 amino acids. Germline loops: CDR1 SGHTA, CDR2 FQGNSA. The data stem from a study of T cell changes during pregnancy in multiple sclerosis. V and J are TRBV7-2 and TRBJ2-5; 9 bases match TRBD2. This TCR was sampled from a female donor in good health, enrolled as a control in a pregnancy study. The sequencing used CD4+ T cells from peripheral blood mononuclear cells, collected after pregnancy. The CDR3 is CASSLGLADGYF. DNA of the CDR3: TGTGCCAGCAGCTTGGGACTAGCAGACGGGTACTTC.